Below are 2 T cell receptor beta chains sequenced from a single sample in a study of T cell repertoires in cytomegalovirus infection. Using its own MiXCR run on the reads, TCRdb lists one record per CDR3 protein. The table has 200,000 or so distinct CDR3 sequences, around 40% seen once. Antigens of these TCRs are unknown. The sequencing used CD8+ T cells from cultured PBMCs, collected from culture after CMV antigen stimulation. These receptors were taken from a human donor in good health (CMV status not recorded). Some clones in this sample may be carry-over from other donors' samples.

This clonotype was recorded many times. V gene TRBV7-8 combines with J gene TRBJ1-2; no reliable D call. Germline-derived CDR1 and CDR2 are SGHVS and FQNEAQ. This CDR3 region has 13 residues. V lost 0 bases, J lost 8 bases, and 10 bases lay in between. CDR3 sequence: CASSLAHGEGYTF. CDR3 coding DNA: TGTGCCAGCAGCTTAGCGCACGGGGAAGGCTACACCTTC. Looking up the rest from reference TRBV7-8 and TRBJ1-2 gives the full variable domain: GAGVSQSPRYKVAKRGQDVALRCDPISGHVSLFWYQQALGQGPEFLTYFQNEAQLDKSGLPSDRFFAERPEGSVSTLKIQRTQQEDSAVYLCASSLAHGEGYTFGSGTRLTVV.

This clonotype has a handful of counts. The CDR3 loop is CASRDEHRAKNIQYF. CDR3 sequence (DNA): TGTGCCAGCAGGGATGAGCACAGAGCCAAAAACATTCAGTACTTC. This chain connects TRBV6-1 to TRBJ2-4; D call uncertain. Germline V gene sequence: CDR1 MNHNS, CDR2 SASEGT. The length of the CDR3 is 15 residues. V lost 6 bases to trimming and J lost 0 bases, with 12 bases between them.